This paragraph reports one T cell receptor beta chain. Its antigen is unidentified. TCRdb ran MiXCR on the 5' RACE reads and lists one entry per CDR3 protein. Of around 370,000 distinct CDR3 sequences in the sample, roughly 21% are singletons; the top ten hold approximately 12%. This record comes from a study of T-cell memory formation after mild COVID-19. General study findings and limits: Clones that contracted from day 15 to 85 were balanced CD4/CD8, while later expanders leaned CD4+.

This clonotype was obtained from an adult woman who had mild COVID-19 (a few samples of this study predate the infection). Cell type and time point are not known. Sequencing used PBMCs or a T cell subset sorted from them (not recorded which).

The DNA for the CDR3 is TGTGCCAGCAGTGTGGACTCTGGGGCCAACGTCCTGACTTTC. Protein sequence: CASSVDSGANVLTF. This chain links TRBV9 with TRBJ2-6; D gene unclear. Germline CDR1 is SGDLS and CDR2 is YYNGEE. The CDR3 totals 14 residues. V gave up 5 bases and J gave up 0 bases, with 6 bases separating them. Full variable domain (missing parts from reference TRBV9 and TRBJ2-6): DSGVTQTPKHLITATGQRVTLRCSPRSGDLSVYWYQQSLDQGLQFLIQYYNGEERAKGNILERFSAQQFPDLHSELNLSSLELGDSALYFCASSVDSGANVLTFGAGSRLTVL.